These 7 T cell receptor beta chains came from one sample sequenced in a study of T cell repertoires in cytomegalovirus infection. These receptors' antigens are unknown. One entry per CDR3 protein results from TCRdb running MiXCR on the reads. In the table there are about half a million distinct CDR3 sequences, about 33% of which are singletons. The sample was cultured PBMCs, taken from culture after CMV antigen stimulation. The receptors stem from a human donor in good health (CMV status not recorded). Some clones in this sample may be carry-over from other donors' samples.

This clonotype was seen a handful of times. The rearrangement links TRBV12-3 or TRBV12-4 to TRBJ2-7; 7 nucleotides agree with TRBD1. The CDR3 consists of 16 residues. V was pared by 7 bases and J by 0 bases, with 12 bases of the junction left unmatched. CDR3 coding DNA: TGTGCCAGCACCCCGGGCCGGGACAGTAGCTCCTACGAGCAGTACTTC. The encoded protein is CASTPGRDSSSYEQYF.

The chain uses TRBV6-2 or TRBV6-3 and TRBJ2-3; the match to TRBD1 covers 8 bases. This CDR3 spans 16 amino acids. Germline V CDR1 and CDR2: MNHEY, SVGEGT. V shed 5 bases, J shed 2 bases, and the junction held 9 bases outside the gene matches. CDR3 in DNA: TGTGCCAGCAGTGACACAGGGGGGAGCCTCACAGATACGCAGTATTTT. This codes for CASSDTGGSLTDTQYF.

This clonotype was picked up one time. This may be a read error: a much more frequent sequence differs by one nucleotide. The J gene is TRBJ1-3, the V gene TRBV7-9; D is undetermined. The CDR3 runs to 14 residues. Germline lookup yields CDR1 SEHNR and CDR2 FQNEAQ (reference sequence). CDR3 DNA sequence: TGTGCCAGCAGAAGGGAAAGCTCTCGAAACACCATATATTTT. It specifies CASRRESSRNTIYF.

This clonotype was counted a few times. The chain employs TRBV12-3 or TRBV12-4 and TRBJ2-1; the match to TRBD2 covers 8 bases. The V gene end was trimmed by 5 bases and the J gene end by 6 bases; junction bases not matched to a gene: 6. The CDR3 covers 14 residues. For the CDR3, the DNA is TGTGCCAGCAGTCACGGGACTAGTGTCAATGAGCAGTTCTTC. Its protein is CASSHGTSVNEQFF.

The table lists this clonotype with a few counts. This chain uses TRBV7-2 with TRBJ2-2; 10 positions agree with TRBD1. The CDR3 extends over 16 amino acids. The junction had 9 bases not matched to a gene; V was cut back by 5 bases and J by 6 bases. Germline loops: CDR1 SGHTA, CDR2 FQGNSA. The CDR3 loop is CASSRQSGQGAGELFF. CDR3 DNA sequence: TGTGCCAGCAGCCGCCAATCTGGACAGGGGGCCGGGGAGCTGTTTTTT.

The chain combines TRBV5-1 with TRBJ1-1; 9 bases are shared with TRBD1. The CDR3 consists of 15 residues. Per the germline V gene, CDR1 is SGHRS and CDR2 is YFSETQ. J gave up 3 bases and V 4 bases, and 7 bases lay outside the gene matches. CDR3 region: CASSRGDRADTEAFF. The CDR3 nucleotides are TGCGCCAGCAGCCGGGGGGACAGGGCGGACACTGAAGCTTTCTTT.

The table lists this clonotype with many counts. The CDR3 protein is CASRRDNSRGSPLHF. In nucleotides, the CDR3 is TGTGCCAGCAGGCGGGACAATTCTAGGGGGTCACCCCTCCACTTT. This chain joins TRBV6-1 and TRBJ1-6, with D perhaps TRBD1 (6 bases). The germline CDR1 and CDR2 sequences are MNHNS and SASEGT. The CDR3 has 15 amino acids. The V gene lost 6 bases and the J gene lost 10 bases, with 19 bases spanning the gap.